The clone carrying this T cell receptor beta chain was detected only a few times. Its matching antigen is unknown. TCRdb re-derived calls from the RT-PCR reads in MiXCR, one entry per CDR3 protein. Among 550,000 to 600,000 distinct CDR3 sequences listed, about 12% were seen once. Germline values: CDR1 SGHDN, CDR2 FVKESK. The length of the CDR3 is 17 residues. V gave up 4 bases and J gave up 6 bases, with 21 bases separating them. This specimen comes from a study of response to subunit inactivated influenza vaccine. Study outcomes and limitations: T cells newly recruited by each seasonal influenza vaccination are few, the authors suggested.

The gene calls are TRBV14 and TRBJ2-2; tentatively, D is TRBD1 or TRBD2 (5 bases each). The TCR was taken from a middle-aged man who received an inactivated influenza vaccine. The sequences come from PBMCs from blood, collected on the day of vaccination. CDR3 DNA sequence: TGTGCCAGCAGCCTTTTGGCCTCAGGGAGAATGGCCGGGGAGCTGTTTTTT. Translating gives CASSLLASGRMAGELFF.